The 20 T cell receptor beta chains below come from one sample, sequenced in a study of early T cells in non-severe SARS-CoV-2 infection. TCRdb reanalysed the 5' RACE reads using MiXCR and keeps one entry per CDR3 protein. There are around 50,000 distinct CDR3 sequences in the sample; around 8.4% occur only once, and 4% to 5% lies in the top ten. What was sequenced was whole blood. The receptors shown here come from an adult who was a healthcare worker with PCR-confirmed SARS-CoV-2 infection or an uninfected control (not recorded which).

This clonotype was recorded many times. The chain has TRBV29-1 and TRBJ1-2; TRBD1 aligns across 7 bases. The CDR3 runs to 14 residues. J lost 2 bases, V lost 4 bases, and 7 bases had no gene match. Germline values: CDR1 SQVTM, CDR2 ANQGSEA. CDR3 coding DNA: TGCAGCGTTGGGCCGGGACAGAGCAACTATGGCTACACCTTC. This codes for CSVGPGQSNYGYTF.

This clonotype was seen ten or more times. The chain has TRBV7-2 and TRBJ1-2; 8 bases align to TRBD1. This CDR3 spans 15 amino acids. The germline V gene has CDR1 SGHTA and CDR2 FQGNSA. V lost 3 bases and J lost 6; bases outside the gene matches: 9. CDR3 sequence (DNA): TGTGCCAGCAGCTTTACCCGGGACAGGTTTAATGGCTACACCTTC. Encoded protein: CASSFTRDRFNGYTF. The full variable domain, with the rest looked up from reference TRBV7-2 and TRBJ1-2, is GAGVSQSPSNKVTEKGKDVELRCDPISGHTALYWYRQSLGQGLEFLIYFQGNSAPDKSGLPSDRFSAERTGGSVSTLTIQRTQQEDSAVYLCASSFTRDRFNGYTFGSGTRLTVV.

This clonotype was seen at least ten times. The CDR3, as DNA: TGCGCCAGCAGTGAGTCTTTCGGATGGACTTCCGAGAACCAGAAACCGGGCGATGAGCAGTTCTTC. It yields the protein CASSESFGWTSENQKPGDEQFF. The chain is built from TRBV10-1 and TRBJ2-1; tentatively, D is TRBD2 (5 bases). Trimming took 0 bases from V and 8 from J, leaving 35 bases between them. The CDR3 runs 22 residues. The germline CDR1 and CDR2 sequences are WNHNN and SYGVQD (reference sequence).

The chain employs TRBV6-2 or TRBV6-3 and TRBJ2-1, with 10 bases fitting TRBD2. From germline, CDR1 is MNHEY and CDR2 SVGEGT. V shed 7 bases and J 4 bases; nucleotides not matched to a gene: 13. The CDR3 has 17 residues. The chain's CDR3 is CASTSPSRTSGYNEQFF. The CDR3 nucleotides are TGTGCCAGCACCTCCCCCTCTCGGACTAGCGGTTACAATGAGCAGTTCTTC.

This clonotype has at least ten counts. The CDR3 coding sequence is TGCAGCGTTCATGGACAGGAGGCGCCCGGGGAGCTGTTTTTT. This translates into CSVHGQEAPGELFF. The chain has TRBV29-1 and TRBJ2-2; 7 nucleotides align to TRBD1. CDR1 and CDR2 from the germline V gene are SQVTM and ANQGSEA. The ends lost 5 bases at V and 6 bases at J; junction bases unmatched: 9. The CDR3 runs 14 residues.

The V and J genes are TRBV11-2 and TRBJ2-5; tentative D call: TRBD1 (7 bases). Germline CDR1 is SGHAT and CDR2 is FQNNGV. V lost 5 bases and J 4 bases, leaving 11 bases between the germline ends. This CDR3 spans 13 amino acids. CDR3 coding DNA: TGTGCCAGCAGCCACCAGGGGGGAGAGACCCAGTACTTC. This gives the protein CASSHQGGETQYF.

In its sample, this clonotype was seen many times. The chain recombines TRBV4-2 with TRBJ2-7; unclear D gene. Deletions cut 0 bases from V and 2 bases from J, with 8 bases between. In germline, CDR1 is LGHNA, CDR2 YNFKEQ. The CDR3 extends over 14 amino acids. The CDR3 reads CASSQEARAYEQYF. The CDR3 DNA sequence: TGTGCCAGCAGCCAAGAGGCTAGGGCCTACGAGCAGTACTTC.

This clonotype came up a few times. The chain joins TRBV29-1 to TRBJ1-6; D possibly corresponds to TRBD1 (5 bases). The CDR3 is made up of 13 amino acids. Trimming shortened V by 8 bases and J by 6 bases, and 14 bases separated the two germline ends. Germline CDR1 reads SQVTM; CDR2 reads ANQGSEA. The CDR3 DNA sequence: TGCAGCTATAGGACACAAGCTAATTCACCCCTCCACTTT. Encoded protein: CSYRTQANSPLHF.

In its sample, this clonotype was seen many times. The chain combines TRBV3-1 with TRBJ1-3, with D possibly matching TRBD1 (5 bases). This CDR3 contains 14 residues. From germline, CDR1 is LGHDT and CDR2 YNNKEL (reference sequence). The ends were cut back, 2 bases at V and 6 bases at J, with 11 bases in the middle. Written as DNA, the CDR3 is TGTGCCAGCAGCCAACTTCTGGGGCCAAACACCATATATTTT. This sequence encodes CASSQLLGPNTIYF.

This clonotype was recorded at least ten times. V usage is TRBV20-1 and J usage is TRBJ2-1; 11 bases agree with TRBD1. The V segment lost 0 bases and the J segment 3 bases; nucleotides outside the gene matches: 1. This CDR3 is built from 15 residues. CDR1 and CDR2 from the germline V gene are DFQATT and SNEGSKA (reference sequence). The CDR3 DNA follows: TGCAGTGCTAGAGAGGACAGGGGGCTCTACAATGAGCAGTTCTTC. Amino acids: CSAREDRGLYNEQFF.

Many counts were recorded for this clonotype. The CDR3 DNA sequence: TGTGCCAGCTCGCGGGGGCTGGAGACCCAGTACTTC. This codes for CASSRGLETQYF. This chain joins TRBV6-1 and TRBJ2-5; TRBD2 might be the D (7 bases). The germline CDR1 and CDR2 sequences are MNHNS and SASEGT. The CDR3 is 12 amino acids. The V and J ends lost 8 bases and 5 bases respectively, with 12 bases between them.

The table lists this clonotype with many counts. V usage is TRBV11-3 and J usage is TRBJ2-2, with no clear D. From germline, CDR1 is SGHNT and CDR2 YENEEA. V lost 4 bases and J lost 6, with 6 bases in between. This CDR3 comprises 12 residues. The CDR3: CASSSSAGELFF. Written as DNA, the CDR3 is TGTGCCAGCAGCTCCTCCGCCGGGGAGCTGTTTTTT. Variable domain in full (rest from reference TRBV11-3 and TRBJ2-2): EAGVVQSPRYKIIEKKQPVAFWCNPISGHNTLYWYLQNLGQGPELLIRYENEEAVDDSQLPKDRFSAERLKGVDSTLKIQPAELGDSAVYLCASSSSAGELFFGEGSRLTVL.

The chain joins TRBV6-5 to TRBJ2-7; the match to TRBD1 covers 10 bases. The CDR3 has 15 amino acids. The V segment lost 6 bases and the J segment 0 bases; nucleotides outside the gene matches: 5. Germline V lookup: CDR1 MNHEY, CDR2 SVGAGI. Here the CDR3 DNA reads TGTGCCAGCAGGCCAGGACAGGGGGGCTCCTACGAGCAGTACTTC. Protein: CASRPGQGGSYEQYF.

The sample holds a few counts of this clonotype. The gene calls are TRBV20-1 and TRBJ2-7, with D unclear. With 0 bases removed from V and 1 base from J, the gap between germline ends came to 7 bases. Germline lookup yields CDR1 DFQATT and CDR2 SNEGSKA (reference sequence). The CDR3 runs 13 residues. CDR3 bases: TGCAGTGCTAGAGACAGGCGGTCCTACGAGCAGTACTTC. This sequence encodes CSARDRRSYEQYF.

The sample holds many counts of this clonotype. The chain employs TRBV5-1 and TRBJ1-1; TRBD1 aligns across 8 bases. V lost 4 bases and J lost 6; bases outside the gene matches: 8. The germline CDR1 and CDR2 sequences are SGHRS and YFSETQ. The CDR3 extends over 14 amino acids. The CDR3 DNA reads TGCGCCAGCAGCCAACCGGGACAGGAGGCTGAAGCTTTCTTT. It codes for CASSQPGQEAEAFF.

This clonotype was seen many times. This chain joins TRBV5-1 and TRBJ2-3; 7 bases align to TRBD2. The trim removed 4 bases at V and 4 bases at J, leaving 15 bases unmatched. Per germline, CDR1 SGHRS and CDR2 YFSETQ. This CDR3 comprises 17 residues. Here the CDR3 reads CASSKRVRGSGADTQYF. The DNA of the CDR3 is TGCGCCAGCAGCAAACGTGTTCGCGGGAGTGGGGCAGATACGCAGTATTTT.

This clonotype came up a few times. The genes are TRBV5-1 and TRBJ1-2; D perhaps matches TRBD1 (5 bases). V was trimmed by 4 bases and J by 6 bases, leaving 16 bases between them. The CDR3 covers 14 residues. The germline gives CDR1 SGHRS, CDR2 YFSETQ. As DNA, the CDR3 is TGCGCCAGCAGCCCGAATGGGGGGAAAAATGGCTACACCTTC. This codes for CASSPNGGKNGYTF.

This clonotype was picked up many times. The V call is TRBV29-1, the J call TRBJ2-1; 7 positions agree with TRBD1. With 7 bases clipped from V and 4 bases from J, the junction kept 7 bases outside the gene matches. In germline, CDR1 is SQVTM, CDR2 ANQGSEA. The CDR3 extends over 13 amino acids. The CDR3 DNA follows: TGCAGCGACCGGGACAGAGAGTACAATGAGCAGTTCTTC. Amino acid sequence: CSDRDREYNEQFF.

This clonotype was seen repeatedly, ten times or more. The chain joins TRBV7-6 to TRBJ2-1; a possible D gene is TRBD2 (6 bases). V was shortened by 1 base and J by 5 bases, with 18 bases between the two germline ends. The germline CDR1 and CDR2 sequences are SGHVS and FNYEAQ. The CDR3 is 17 residues long. CDR3 sequence reads: CASSLGSPGSPDNEQFF. In nucleotides, the CDR3 is TGTGCCAGCAGCTTAGGCAGTCCCGGGAGTCCGGACAATGAGCAGTTCTTC.

The chain recombines TRBV3-1 with TRBJ2-1; no firm D call. Deletions cut 0 bases from V and 5 bases from J, with 8 bases between. From germline, CDR1 is LGHDT and CDR2 YNNKEL (reference sequence). This CDR3 region has 14 residues. CDR3 DNA sequence: TGTGCCAGCAGCCAAGATTTTGCGAACAATGAGCAGTTCTTC. Translation: CASSQDFANNEQFF.